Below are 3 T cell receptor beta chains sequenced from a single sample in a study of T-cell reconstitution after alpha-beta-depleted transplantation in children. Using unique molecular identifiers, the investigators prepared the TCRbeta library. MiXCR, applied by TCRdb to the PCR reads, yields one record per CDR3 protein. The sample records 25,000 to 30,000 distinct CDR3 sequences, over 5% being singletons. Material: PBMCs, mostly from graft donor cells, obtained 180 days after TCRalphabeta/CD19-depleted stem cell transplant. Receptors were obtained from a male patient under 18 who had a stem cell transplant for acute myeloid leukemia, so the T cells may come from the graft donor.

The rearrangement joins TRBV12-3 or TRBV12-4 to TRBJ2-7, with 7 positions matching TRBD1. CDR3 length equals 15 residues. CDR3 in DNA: TGTGCCGGCAGTCCAGACAGGGCGGGCCCCTACGAGCAGTACGTC. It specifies CAGSPDRAGPYEQYV.

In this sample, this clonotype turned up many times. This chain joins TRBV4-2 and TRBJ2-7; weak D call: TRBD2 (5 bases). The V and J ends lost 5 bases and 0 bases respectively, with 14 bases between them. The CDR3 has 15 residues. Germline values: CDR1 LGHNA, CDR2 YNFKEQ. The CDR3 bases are TGTGCCAGCAGCGGAGCACTAGGGAGCTCCTACGAGCAGTACTTC. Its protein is CASSGALGSSYEQYF.

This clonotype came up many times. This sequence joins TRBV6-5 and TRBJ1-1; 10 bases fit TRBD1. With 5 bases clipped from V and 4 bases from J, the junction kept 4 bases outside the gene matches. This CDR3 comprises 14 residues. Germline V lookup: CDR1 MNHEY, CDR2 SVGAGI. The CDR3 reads CASSPRTGGTEAFF. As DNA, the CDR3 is TGTGCCAGCAGTCCCCGGACAGGGGGCACTGAAGCTTTCTTT.